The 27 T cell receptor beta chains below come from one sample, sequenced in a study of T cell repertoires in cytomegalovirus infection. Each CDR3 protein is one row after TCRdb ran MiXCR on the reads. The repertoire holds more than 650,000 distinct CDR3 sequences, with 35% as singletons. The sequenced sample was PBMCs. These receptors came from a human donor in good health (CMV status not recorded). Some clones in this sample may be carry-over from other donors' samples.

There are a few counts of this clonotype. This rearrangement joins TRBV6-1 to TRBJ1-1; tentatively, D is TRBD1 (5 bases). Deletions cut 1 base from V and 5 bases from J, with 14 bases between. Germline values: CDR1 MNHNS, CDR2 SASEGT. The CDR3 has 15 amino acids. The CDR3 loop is CASSEGTGRKTEAFF. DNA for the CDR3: TGTGCCAGCAGTGAAGGCACAGGACGAAAAACTGAAGCTTTCTTT.

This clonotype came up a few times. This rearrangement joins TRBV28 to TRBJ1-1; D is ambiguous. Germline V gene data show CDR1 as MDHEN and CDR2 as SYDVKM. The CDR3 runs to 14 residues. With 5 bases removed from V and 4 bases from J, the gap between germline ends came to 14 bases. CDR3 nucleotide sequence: TGTGCCAGCAGTACCTTCATAATGGGCACTGAAGCTTTCTTT. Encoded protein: CASSTFIMGTEAFF. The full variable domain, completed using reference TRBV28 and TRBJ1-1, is DVKVTQSSRYLVKRTGEKVFLECVQDMDHENMFWYRQDPGLGLRLIYFSYDVKMKEKGDIPEGYSVSREKKERFSLILESASTNQTSMYLCASSTFIMGTEAFFGQGTRLTVV.

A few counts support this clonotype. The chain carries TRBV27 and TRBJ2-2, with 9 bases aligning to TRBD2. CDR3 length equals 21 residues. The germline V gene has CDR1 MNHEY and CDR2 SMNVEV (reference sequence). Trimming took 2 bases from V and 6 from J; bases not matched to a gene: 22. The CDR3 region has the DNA TGTGCCAGCAGTTTAATAATAACGATTAGCGGGAGAAATCTTTTGTCCGGGGAGCTGTTTTTT. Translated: CASSLIITISGRNLLSGELFF.

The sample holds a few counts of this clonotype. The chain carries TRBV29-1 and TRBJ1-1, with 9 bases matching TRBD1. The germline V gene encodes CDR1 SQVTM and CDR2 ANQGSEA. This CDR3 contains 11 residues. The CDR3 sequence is CIGQGSTEAFF. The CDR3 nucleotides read TGCATAGGACAGGGGTCGACTGAAGCTTTCTTT.

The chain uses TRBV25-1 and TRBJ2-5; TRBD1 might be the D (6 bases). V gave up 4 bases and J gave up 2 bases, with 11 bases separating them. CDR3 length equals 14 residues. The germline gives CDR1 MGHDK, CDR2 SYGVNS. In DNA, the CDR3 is TGTGCCAGCAGTGTAACAGGGATGCAAGAGACCCAGTACTTC. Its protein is CASSVTGMQETQYF.

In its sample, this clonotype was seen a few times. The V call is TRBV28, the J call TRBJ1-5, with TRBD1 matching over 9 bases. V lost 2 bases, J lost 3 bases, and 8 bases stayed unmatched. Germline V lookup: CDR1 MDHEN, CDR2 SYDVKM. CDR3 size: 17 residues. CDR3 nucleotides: TGTGCCAGCAGTTTACCCGCGACAGGGGGGGACAATCAGCCCCAGCATTTT. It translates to CASSLPATGGDNQPQHF.

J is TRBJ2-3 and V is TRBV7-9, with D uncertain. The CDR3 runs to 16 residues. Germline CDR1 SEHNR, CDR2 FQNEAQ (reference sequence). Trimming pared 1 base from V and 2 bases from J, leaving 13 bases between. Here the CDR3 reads CASSLGGGGYTDTQYF. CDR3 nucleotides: TGTGCCAGCAGCTTAGGTGGCGGCGGATACACAGATACGCAGTATTTT.

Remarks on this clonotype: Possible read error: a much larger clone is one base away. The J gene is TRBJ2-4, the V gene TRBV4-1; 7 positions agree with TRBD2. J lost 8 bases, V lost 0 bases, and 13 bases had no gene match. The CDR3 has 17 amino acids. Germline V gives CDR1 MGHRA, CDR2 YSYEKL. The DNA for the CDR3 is TGCGCCAGCAGCCAAGATCCGATCGGGGGGAAAAAACACATTCAGTACTTC. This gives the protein CASSQDPIGGKKHIQYF.

CDR3 residues: CASSPAYRVIVDQPQHF. CDR3 bases: TGTGCCAGCAGTCCGGCCTACAGGGTTATTGTAGATCAGCCCCAGCATTTT. The chain couples TRBV12-3 or TRBV12-4 to TRBJ1-5, with TRBD1 as a possible D gene (6 bases). V lost 5 bases to trimming and J lost 5 bases, with 22 bases between them. The CDR3 is made up of 17 amino acids.

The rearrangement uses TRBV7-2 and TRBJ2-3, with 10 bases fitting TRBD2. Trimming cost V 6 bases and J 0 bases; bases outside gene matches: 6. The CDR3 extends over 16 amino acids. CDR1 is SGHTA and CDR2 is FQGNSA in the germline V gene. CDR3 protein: CASRRTSGQSTDTQYF. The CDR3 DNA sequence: TGTGCCAGCAGGAGGACTAGCGGACAAAGCACAGATACGCAGTATTTT.

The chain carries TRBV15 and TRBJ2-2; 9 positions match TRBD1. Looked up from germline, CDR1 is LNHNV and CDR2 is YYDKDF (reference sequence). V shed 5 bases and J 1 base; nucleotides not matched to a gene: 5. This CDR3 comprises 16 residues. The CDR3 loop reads CATSSDRGKNTGELFF. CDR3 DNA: TGTGCCACCAGCTCCGACAGGGGGAAGAACACCGGGGAGCTGTTTTTT.

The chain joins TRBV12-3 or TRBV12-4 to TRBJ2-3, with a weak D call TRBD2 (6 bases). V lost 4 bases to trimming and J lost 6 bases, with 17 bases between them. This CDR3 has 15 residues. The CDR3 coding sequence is TGTGCCAGCAGTTGGGGGACTCGGCAAGTGGATACGCAGTATTTT. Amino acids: CASSWGTRQVDTQYF.

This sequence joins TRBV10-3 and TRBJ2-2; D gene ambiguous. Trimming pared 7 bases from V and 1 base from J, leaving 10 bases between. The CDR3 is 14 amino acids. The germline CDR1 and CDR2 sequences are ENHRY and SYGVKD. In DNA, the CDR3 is TGTGCCATCAAGGGCCCGATGAACACCGGGGAGCTGTTTTTT. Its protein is CAIKGPMNTGELFF.

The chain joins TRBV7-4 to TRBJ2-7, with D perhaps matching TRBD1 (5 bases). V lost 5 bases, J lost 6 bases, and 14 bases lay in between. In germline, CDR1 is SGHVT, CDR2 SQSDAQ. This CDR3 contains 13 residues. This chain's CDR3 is CASSPQGSREQYF. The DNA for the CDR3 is TGTGCCAGCAGCCCGCAGGGTAGCCGCGAGCAGTACTTC. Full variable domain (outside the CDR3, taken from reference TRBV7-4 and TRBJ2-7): GAGVSQSPRYKVAKRGRDVALRCDSISGHVTLYWYRQTLGQGSEVLTYSQSDAQRDKSGRPSGRFSAERPERSVSTLKIQRTEQGDSAVYLCASSPQGSREQYFGPGTRLTVT.

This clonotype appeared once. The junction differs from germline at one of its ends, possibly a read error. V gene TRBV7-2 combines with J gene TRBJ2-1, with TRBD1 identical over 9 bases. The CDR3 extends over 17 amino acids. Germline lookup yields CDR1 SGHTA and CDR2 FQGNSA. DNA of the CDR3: TGTGTCAGCACCGGACAGGGGCTGCTAGCGATGGAGGATGAGCAGTTCTTC. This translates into CVSTGQGLLAMEDEQFF. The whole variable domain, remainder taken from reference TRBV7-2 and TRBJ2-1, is GAGVSQSPSNKVTEKGKDVELRCDPISGHTALYWYRQSLGQGLEFLIYFQGNSAPDKSGLPSDRFSAERTGGSVSTLTIQRTQQEDSAVYLCVSTGQGLLAMEDEQFFGPGTRLTVL.

CDR3 bases: TGTGCCAGCAGTTCACAGTCTATAGGGACCGGGGAGCTGTTTTTT. Its translation: CASSSQSIGTGELFF. V gene TRBV28 combines with J gene TRBJ2-2; no definite D call. This CDR3 has 15 amino acids. The V and J ends lost 4 bases and 5 bases respectively, with 14 bases between them. Germline V gene data show CDR1 as MDHEN and CDR2 as SYDVKM.

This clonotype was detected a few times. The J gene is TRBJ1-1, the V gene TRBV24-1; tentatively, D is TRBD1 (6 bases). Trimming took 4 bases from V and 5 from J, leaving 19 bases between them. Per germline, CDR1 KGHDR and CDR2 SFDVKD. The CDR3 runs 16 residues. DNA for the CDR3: TGTGCCACCAGTGAACTGACTTCCAGGGGATGGACTGAAGCTTTCTTT. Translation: CATSELTSRGWTEAFF.

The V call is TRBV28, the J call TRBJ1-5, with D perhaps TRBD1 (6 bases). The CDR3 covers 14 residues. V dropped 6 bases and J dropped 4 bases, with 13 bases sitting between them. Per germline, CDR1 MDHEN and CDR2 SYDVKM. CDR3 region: CASSGTRENQPQHF. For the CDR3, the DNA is TGTGCCAGCAGCGGGACAAGAGAAAATCAGCCCCAGCATTTT.

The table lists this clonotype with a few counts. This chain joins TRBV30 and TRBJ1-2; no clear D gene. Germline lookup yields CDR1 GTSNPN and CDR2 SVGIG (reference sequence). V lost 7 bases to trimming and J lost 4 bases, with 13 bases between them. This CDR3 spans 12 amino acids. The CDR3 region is CALTGSGYGYTF. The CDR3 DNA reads TGTGCCTTGACGGGGTCCGGCTATGGCTACACCTTC.

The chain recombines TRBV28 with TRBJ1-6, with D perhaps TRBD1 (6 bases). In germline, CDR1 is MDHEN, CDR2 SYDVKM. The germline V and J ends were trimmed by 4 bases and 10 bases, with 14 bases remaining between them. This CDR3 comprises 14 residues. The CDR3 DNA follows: TGTGCCAGCAGTTCTTACAGGGAAAACTCACCCCTCCACTTT. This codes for CASSSYRENSPLHF.

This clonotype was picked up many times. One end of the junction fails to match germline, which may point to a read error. The CDR3 loop is CASSLDWGNTEAFF. The CDR3 DNA follows: TGTGCCAGCAGCTTAGACTGGGGGAACACTGAAGCTTTCTTT. The chain joins TRBV5-1 to TRBJ1-1, with D uncertain. Germline CDR1 SGHRS, CDR2 YFSETQ. The CDR3 sequence is 14 residues long.

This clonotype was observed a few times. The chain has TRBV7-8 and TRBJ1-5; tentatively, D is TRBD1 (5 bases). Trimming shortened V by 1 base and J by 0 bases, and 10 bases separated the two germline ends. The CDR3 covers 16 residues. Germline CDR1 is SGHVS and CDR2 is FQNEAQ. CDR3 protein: CASSLEGLYSNQPQHF. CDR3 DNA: TGTGCCAGCAGCTTAGAGGGGTTATATAGCAATCAGCCCCAGCATTTT.

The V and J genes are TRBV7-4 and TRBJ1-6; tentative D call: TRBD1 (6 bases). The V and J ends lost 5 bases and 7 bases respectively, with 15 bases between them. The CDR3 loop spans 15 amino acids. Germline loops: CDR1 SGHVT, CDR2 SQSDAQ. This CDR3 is CASSRGRGLNSPLHF. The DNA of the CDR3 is TGTGCCAGCAGCCGCGGCAGGGGTTTGAATTCACCCCTCCACTTT.

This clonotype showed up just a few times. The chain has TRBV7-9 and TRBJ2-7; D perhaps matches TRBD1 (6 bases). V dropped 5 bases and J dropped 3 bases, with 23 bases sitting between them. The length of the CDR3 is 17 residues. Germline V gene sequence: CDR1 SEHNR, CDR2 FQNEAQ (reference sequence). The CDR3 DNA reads TGTGCCAGCAGCCCGGTGGGGGCAGGGATAGCTGTCTACGAGCAGTACTTC. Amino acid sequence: CASSPVGAGIAVYEQYF.

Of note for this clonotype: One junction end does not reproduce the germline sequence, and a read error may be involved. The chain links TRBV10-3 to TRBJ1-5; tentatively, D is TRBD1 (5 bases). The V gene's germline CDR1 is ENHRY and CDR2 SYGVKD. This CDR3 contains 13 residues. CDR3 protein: CAISGQLNHPQHF. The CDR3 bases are TGTGCCATCAGTGGACAGTTAAATCATCCCCAGCATTTT.

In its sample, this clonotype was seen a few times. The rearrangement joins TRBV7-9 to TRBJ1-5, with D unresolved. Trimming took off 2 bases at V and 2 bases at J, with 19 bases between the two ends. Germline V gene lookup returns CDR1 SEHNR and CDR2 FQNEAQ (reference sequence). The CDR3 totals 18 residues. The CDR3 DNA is TGTGCCAGCAGCTTACTTCCAGTAGGGAATGACGGCAATCAGCCCCAGCATTTT. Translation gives CASSLLPVGNDGNQPQHF.

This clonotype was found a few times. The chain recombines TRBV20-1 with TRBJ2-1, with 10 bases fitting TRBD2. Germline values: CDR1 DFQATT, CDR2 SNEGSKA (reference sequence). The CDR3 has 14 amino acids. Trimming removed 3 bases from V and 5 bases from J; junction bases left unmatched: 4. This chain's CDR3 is CSARKAGGNNEQFF. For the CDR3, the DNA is TGCAGTGCTAGGAAAGCGGGGGGGAACAATGAGCAGTTCTTC.